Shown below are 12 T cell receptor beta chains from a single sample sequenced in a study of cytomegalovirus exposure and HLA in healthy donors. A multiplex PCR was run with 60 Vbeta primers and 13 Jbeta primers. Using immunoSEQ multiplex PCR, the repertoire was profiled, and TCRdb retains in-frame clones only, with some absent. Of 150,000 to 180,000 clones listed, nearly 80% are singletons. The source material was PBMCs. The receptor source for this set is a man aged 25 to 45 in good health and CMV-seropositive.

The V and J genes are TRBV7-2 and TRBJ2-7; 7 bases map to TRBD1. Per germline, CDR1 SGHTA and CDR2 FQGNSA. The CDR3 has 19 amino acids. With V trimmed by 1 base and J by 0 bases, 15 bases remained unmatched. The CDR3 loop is CASSLVPWGTVGVSYEQYF. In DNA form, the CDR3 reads TGTGCCAGCAGCTTAGTACCATGGGGGACAGTAGGCGTCTCCTACGAGCAGTACTTC.

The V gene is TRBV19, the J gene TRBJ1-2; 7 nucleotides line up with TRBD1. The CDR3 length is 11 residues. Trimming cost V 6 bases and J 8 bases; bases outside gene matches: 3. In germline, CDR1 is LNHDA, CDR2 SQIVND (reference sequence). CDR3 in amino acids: CASSRQGGYTF. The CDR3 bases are TGTGCCAGTAGCCGACAGGGCGGCTACACCTTC. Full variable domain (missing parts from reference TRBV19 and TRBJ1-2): DGGITQSPKYLFRKEGQNVTLSCEQNLNHDAMYWYRQDPGQGLRLIYYSQIVNDFQKGDIAEGYSVSREKKESFPLTVTSAQKNPTAFYLCASSRQGGYTFGSGTRLTVV.

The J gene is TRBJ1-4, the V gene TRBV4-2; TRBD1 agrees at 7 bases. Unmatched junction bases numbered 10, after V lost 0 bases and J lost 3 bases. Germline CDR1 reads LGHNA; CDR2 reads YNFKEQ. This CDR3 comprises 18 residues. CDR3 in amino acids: CASSQDLIRGTANEKLFF. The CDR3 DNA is TGTGCCAGCAGCCAAGATCTCATTCGTGGGACAGCTAATGAAAAACTGTTTTTT.

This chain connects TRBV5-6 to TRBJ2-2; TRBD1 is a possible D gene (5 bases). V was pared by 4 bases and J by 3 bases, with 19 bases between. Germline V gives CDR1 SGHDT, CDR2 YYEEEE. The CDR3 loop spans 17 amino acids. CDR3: CASSIQGPGWDTGELFF. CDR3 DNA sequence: TGTGCCAGCAGCATTCAGGGTCCAGGGTGGGACACCGGGGAGCTGTTTTTT.

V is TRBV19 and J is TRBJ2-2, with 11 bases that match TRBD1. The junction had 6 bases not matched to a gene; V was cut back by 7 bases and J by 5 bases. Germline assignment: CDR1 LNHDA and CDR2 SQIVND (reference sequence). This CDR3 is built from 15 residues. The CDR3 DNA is TGTGCCAGTATTAGGACAGGGGGCGTAACCGGGGAGCTGTTTTTT. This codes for CASIRTGGVTGELFF. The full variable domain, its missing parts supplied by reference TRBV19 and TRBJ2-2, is DGGITQSPKYLFRKEGQNVTLSCEQNLNHDAMYWYRQDPGQGLRLIYYSQIVNDFQKGDIAEGYSVSREKKESFPLTVTSAQKNPTAFYLCASIRTGGVTGELFFGEGSRLTVL.

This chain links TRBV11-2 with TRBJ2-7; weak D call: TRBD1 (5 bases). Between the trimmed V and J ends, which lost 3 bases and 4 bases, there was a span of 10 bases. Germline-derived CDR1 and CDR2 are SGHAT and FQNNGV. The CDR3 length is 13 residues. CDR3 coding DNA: TGTGCCAGCAGCTTTACAGGCCCATACGAGCAGTACTTC. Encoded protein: CASSFTGPYEQYF.

CDR3 DNA: TGTGCCAGCAGCCGGGCTGGCGTCGGGGAAGAGACCCAGTACTTC. Residues: CASSRAGVGEETQYF. The rearrangement uses TRBV7-2 and TRBJ2-5, with D perhaps TRBD2 (5 bases). Trimming took off 5 bases at V and 3 bases at J, with 16 bases between the two ends. Germline CDR1 is SGHTA and CDR2 is FQGNSA. The length of the CDR3 is 15 residues.

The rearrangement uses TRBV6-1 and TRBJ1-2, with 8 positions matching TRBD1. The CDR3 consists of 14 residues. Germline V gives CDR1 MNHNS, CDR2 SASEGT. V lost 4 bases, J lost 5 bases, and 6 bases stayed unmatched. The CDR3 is CASSVTGGLYGYTF. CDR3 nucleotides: TGTGCCAGCAGTGTAACAGGGGGTCTATATGGCTACACCTTC.

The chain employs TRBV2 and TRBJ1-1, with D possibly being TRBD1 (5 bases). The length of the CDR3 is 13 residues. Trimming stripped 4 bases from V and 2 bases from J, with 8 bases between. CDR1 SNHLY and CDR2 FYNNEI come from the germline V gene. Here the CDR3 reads CASSGRDNTEAFF. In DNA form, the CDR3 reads TGTGCCAGCAGTGGCAGGGATAACACTGAAGCTTTCTTT.

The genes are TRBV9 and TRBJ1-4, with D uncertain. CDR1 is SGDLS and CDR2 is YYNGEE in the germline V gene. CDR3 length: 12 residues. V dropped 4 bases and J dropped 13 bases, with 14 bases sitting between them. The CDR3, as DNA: TGTGCCAGCAGCCCCAGCGGGGTTCGACTGTTTTTT. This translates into CASSPSGVRLFF.

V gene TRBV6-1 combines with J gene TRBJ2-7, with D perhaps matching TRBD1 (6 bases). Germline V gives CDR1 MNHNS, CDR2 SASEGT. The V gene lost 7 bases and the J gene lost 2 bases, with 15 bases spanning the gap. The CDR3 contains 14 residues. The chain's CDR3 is CASNARTEAYEQYF. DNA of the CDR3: TGTGCCAGCAATGCTAGGACAGAGGCCTACGAGCAGTACTTC.

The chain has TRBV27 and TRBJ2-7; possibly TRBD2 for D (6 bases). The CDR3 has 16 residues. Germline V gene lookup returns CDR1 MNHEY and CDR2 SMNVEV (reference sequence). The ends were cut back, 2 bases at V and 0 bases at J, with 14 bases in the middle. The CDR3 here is CASSLKEGGLSYEQYF. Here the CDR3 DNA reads TGTGCCAGCAGTTTAAAGGAGGGAGGTCTCTCCTACGAGCAGTACTTC.